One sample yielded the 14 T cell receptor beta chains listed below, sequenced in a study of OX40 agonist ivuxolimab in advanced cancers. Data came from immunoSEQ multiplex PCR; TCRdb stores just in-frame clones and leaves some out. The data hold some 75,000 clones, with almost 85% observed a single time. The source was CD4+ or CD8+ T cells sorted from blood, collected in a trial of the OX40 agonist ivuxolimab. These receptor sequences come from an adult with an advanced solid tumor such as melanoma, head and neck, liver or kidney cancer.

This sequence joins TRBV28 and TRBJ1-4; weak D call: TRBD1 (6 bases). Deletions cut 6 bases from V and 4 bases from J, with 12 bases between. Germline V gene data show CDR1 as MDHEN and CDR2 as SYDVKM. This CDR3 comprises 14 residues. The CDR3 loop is CASSRDRNNEKLFF. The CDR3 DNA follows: TGTGCCAGCAGCCGTGACAGGAATAATGAAAAACTGTTTTTT.

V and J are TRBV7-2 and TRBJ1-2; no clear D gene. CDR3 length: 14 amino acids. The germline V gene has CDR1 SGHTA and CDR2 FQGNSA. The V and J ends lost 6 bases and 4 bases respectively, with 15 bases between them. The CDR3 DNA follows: TGTGCCAGCAGACTAACGGCTGTGGGCTATGGCTACACCTTC. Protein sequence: CASRLTAVGYGYTF.

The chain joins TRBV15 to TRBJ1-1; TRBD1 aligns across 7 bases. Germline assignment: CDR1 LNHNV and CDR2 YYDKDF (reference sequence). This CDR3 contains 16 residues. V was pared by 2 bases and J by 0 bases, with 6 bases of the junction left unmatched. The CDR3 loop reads CATSRPRGAMNTEAFF. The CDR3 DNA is TGTGCCACCAGCAGACCCAGGGGGGCCATGAACACTGAAGCTTTCTTT.

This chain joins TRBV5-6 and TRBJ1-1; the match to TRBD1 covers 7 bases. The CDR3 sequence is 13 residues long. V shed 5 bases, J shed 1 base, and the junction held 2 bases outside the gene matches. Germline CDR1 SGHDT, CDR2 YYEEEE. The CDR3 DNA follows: TGTGCCAGCAGGCGACAGGGGAACACTGAAGCTTTCTTT. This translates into CASRRQGNTEAFF.

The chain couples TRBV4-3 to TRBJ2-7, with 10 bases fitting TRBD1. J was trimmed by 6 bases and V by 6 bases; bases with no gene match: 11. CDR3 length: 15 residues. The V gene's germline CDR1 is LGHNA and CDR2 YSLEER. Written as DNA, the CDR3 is TGCGCCAGCAGTCGAGGGACAGGGGATTATAGCGAGCAGTACTTC. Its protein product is CASSRGTGDYSEQYF.

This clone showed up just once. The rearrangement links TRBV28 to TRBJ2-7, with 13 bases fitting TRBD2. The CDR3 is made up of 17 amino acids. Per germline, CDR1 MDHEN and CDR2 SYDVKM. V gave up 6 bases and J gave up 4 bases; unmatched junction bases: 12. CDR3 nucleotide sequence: TGTGCCAGCAGGCAGACTAGCGGGAGGCCCGGAGGGTACGAGCAGTACTTC. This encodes CASRQTSGRPGGYEQYF.

CDR3: CASSSLRDTSSYNEQFF. CDR3 DNA: TGTGCCAGCAGCTCACTTAGGGACACAAGCTCCTACAATGAGCAGTTCTTC. The V gene is TRBV28, the J gene TRBJ2-1; possible D gene TRBD1, 6 bases. Trimming left V 6 bases short and J 0 bases short, with 18 bases between. The germline V gene has CDR1 MDHEN and CDR2 SYDVKM. The length of the CDR3 is 17 residues.

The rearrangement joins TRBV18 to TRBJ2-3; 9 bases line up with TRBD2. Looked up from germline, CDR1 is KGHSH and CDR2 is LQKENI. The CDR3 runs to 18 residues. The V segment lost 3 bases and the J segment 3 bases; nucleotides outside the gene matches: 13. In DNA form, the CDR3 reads TGTGCCAGCTCACCTACTCCCTTGACTAGCGGAGGTACAGATACGCAGTATTTT. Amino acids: CASSPTPLTSGGTDTQYF.

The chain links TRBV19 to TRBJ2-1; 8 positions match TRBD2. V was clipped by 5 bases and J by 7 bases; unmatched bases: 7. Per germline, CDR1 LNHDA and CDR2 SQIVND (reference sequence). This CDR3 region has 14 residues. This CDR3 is CASSFSGGYNEQFF. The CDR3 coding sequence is TGTGCCAGTAGTTTTTCGGGGGGGTATAATGAGCAGTTCTTC.

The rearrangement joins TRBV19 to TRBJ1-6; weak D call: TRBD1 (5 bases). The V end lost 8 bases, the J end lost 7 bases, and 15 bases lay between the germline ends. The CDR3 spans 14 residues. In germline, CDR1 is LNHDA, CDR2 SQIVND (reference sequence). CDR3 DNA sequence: TGTGCCAGTTCTGGCGGCAGGGTCAATTCACCCCTCCACTTT. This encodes CASSGGRVNSPLHF. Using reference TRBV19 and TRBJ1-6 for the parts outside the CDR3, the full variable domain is DGGITQSPKYLFRKEGQNVTLSCEQNLNHDAMYWYRQDPGQGLRLIYYSQIVNDFQKGDIAEGYSVSREKKESFPLTVTSAQKNPTAFYLCASSGGRVNSPLHFGNGTRLTVT.

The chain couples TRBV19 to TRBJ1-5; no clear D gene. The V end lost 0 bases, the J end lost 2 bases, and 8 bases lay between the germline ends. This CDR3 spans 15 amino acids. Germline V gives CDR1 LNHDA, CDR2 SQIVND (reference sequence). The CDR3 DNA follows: TGTGCCAGTAGTATAGATTGGTCGGGCAATCAGCCCCAGCATTTT. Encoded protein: CASSIDWSGNQPQHF.

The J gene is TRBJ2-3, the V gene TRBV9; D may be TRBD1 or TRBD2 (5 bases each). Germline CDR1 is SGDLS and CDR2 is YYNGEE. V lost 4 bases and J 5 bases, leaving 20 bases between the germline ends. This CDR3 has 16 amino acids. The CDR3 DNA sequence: TGTGCCAGCAGCCCCCGAGGGGTAGAATTTGGAGATACGCAGTATTTT. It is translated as CASSPRGVEFGDTQYF. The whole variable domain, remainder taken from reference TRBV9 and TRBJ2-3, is DSGVTQTPKHLITATGQRVTLRCSPRSGDLSVYWYQQSLDQGLQFLIQYYNGEERAKGNILERFSAQQFPDLHSELNLSSLELGDSALYFCASSPRGVEFGDTQYFGPGTRLTVL.

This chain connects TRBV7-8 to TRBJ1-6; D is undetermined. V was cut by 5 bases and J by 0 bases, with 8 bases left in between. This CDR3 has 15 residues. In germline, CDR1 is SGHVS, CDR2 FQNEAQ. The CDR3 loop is CASSPTGSYNSPLHF. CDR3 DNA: TGTGCCAGCAGCCCAACCGGCTCCTATAATTCACCCCTCCACTTT.

CDR3 residues: CASSLRSAGNEKLFF. The DNA of the CDR3 is TGTGCCAGCAGTTTAAGGTCGGCAGGGAACGAAAAACTGTTTTTT. V and J are TRBV27 and TRBJ1-4, with D perhaps TRBD1 (5 bases). The CDR3 length is 15 residues. Germline V gives CDR1 MNHEY, CDR2 SMNVEV (reference sequence). Trimming shortened V by 2 bases and J by 8 bases, and 15 bases separated the two germline ends.